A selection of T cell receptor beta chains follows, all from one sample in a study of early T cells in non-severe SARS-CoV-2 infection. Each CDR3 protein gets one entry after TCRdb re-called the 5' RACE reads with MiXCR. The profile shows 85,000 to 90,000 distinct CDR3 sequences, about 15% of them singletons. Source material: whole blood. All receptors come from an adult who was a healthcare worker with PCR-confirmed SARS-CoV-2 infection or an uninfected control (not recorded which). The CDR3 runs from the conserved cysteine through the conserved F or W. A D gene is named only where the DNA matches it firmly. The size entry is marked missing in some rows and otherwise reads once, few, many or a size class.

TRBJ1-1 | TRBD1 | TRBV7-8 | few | TGTGCCAGCAGCTCCGGGACAGGAGCTGCTGAAGCTTTCTTT | CASSSGTGAAEAFF
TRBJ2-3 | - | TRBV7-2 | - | TGTGCCAGCAGCTTACGCAAGGTTACCTTCCAGTATTTT | CASSLRKVTFQYF
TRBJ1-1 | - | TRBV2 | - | TGTGCCAGCAGGCCGGGCAGAAAGACTGAAGCTTTCTTT | CASRPGRKTEAFF
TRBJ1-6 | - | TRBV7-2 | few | TGTGCCAGCAGCGGACCAAATAATTCACCCCTCCACTTT | CASSGPNNSPLHF
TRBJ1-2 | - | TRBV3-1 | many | TGTGCCAGCAGCCAAGTGGGTTGGAAGGACTATGGCTACACCTTC | CASSQVGWKDYGYTF
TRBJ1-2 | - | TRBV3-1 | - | TGTGCCAGCAGCCAAGCCGTGGAATCCTATGGCTACACCTTC | CASSQAVESYGYTF
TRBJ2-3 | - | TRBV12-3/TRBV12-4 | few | TGTGCCAGCAGTGTCCACAGGGTCGGAGATACGCAGTATTTT | CASSVHRVGDTQYF
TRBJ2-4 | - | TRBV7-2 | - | TGTGCCAGCAGCTCTAGTCGACAGGCCGGATACTTC | CASSSSRQAGYF
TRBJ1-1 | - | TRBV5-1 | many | TGCGCCAGCAGCTTGGCCGTCGGCCTCTACACTGAAGCTTTCTTT | CASSLAVGLYTEAFF
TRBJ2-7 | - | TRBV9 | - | TGTGCCAGCAGCGTAGTGGACAGACCCTACGAGCAGTACTTC | CASSVVDRPYEQYF
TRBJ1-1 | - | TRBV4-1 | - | TGCGCCAGCAGCCAAGCGGGGGGGCGAAGGACTGAAGCTTTCTTT | CASSQAGGRRTEAFF
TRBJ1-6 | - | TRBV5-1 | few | TGCGCCAGCAGCTTGTTCGGTACTCACGCCGATAATTCACCCCTCCACTTT | CASSLFGTHADNSPLHF
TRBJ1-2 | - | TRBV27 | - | TGTGCCAGCAGTTCGTCCCTCGAATGGGGTGGTAACTATGGCTACACCTTC | CASSSSLEWGGNYGYTF
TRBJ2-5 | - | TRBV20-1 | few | TGCAGTGCTTCCCCCCCCTTGGGGGGCGGAGAGACCCAGTACTTC | CSASPPLGGGETQYF
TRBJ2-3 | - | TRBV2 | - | TGTGCCAGCTACGGGACAGATACGCAGTATTTT | CASYGTDTQYF
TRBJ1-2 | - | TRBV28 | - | TGTGCCAGCAGTACCTTGGAAAACTATGGCTACACCTTC | CASSTLENYGYTF
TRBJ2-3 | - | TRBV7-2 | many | TGTGCCAGCAGCCCCGGGGTTTTCACAGATACGCAGTATTTT | CASSPGVFTDTQYF
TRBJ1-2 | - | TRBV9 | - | TGTGCCAGCAGCGCACAGAATCAAGGTGGCTACACCTTC | CASSAQNQGGYTF
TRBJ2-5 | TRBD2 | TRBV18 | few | TGTGCCAGCTCACCGTTAGCGGGGTCCCAAGAGACCCAGTACTTC | CASSPLAGSQETQYF
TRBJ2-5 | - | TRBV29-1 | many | TGCAGCCTGACCATGGCCCAAGAGACCCAGTACTTC | CSLTMAQETQYF
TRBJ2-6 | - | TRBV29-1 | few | TGCAGCGTTGCGAAGAGCTCTGGGGCCAACGTCCTGACTTTC | CSVAKSSGANVLTF
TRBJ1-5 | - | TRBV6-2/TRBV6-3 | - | TGTGCCAGCAGTTACTCCATCTCCTTCGGTGGAGGCAATCAGCCCCAGCATTTT | CASSYSISFGGGNQPQHF
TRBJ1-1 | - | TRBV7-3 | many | TGTGCCAGCAGCCGTACCTCCTGGGACACTGAAGCTTTCTTT | CASSRTSWDTEAFF
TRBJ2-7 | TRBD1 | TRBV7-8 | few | TGTGCCAGCACGGGACAGGGGGCCCTGTCCCGTTACGAGCAGTACTTC | CASTGQGALSRYEQYF
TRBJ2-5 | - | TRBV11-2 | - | TGTGCCAGCAGCCCGGACCCAAATGTCACCCAGTACTTC | CASSPDPNVTQYF
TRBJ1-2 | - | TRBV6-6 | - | TGTGCCAGCAGTTACTCTACCGTGAAGGATGGCTACACCTTC | CASSYSTVKDGYTF
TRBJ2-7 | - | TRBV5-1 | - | TGCGCCAGCAGCTTCAGAGGACAGCCCTACGAGCAGTACTTC | CASSFRGQPYEQYF
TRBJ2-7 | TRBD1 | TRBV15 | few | TGTGCCACCAGCAGTGAGGGACAGTCTTACGAGCAGTACTTC | CATSSEGQSYEQYF
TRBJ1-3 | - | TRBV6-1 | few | TGTGCCAGCAGGCCGGGGACTGGAAACACCATATATTTT | CASRPGTGNTIYF
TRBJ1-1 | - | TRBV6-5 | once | TGTGCCAGCAGTTACGACAGTCATATCGGATTAAACACTGAAGCTTTCTTT | CASSYDSHIGLNTEAFF
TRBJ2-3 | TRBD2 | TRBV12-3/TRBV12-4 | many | TGTGCCAGCAGTTTAATGCGGGGCGGGGGGGCCGACACAGATACGCAGTATTTT | CASSLMRGGGADTDTQYF
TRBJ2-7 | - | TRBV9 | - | TGTGCCAGCAGCGTAGACACGAGGGGCTACGAGCAGTACTTC | CASSVDTRGYEQYF
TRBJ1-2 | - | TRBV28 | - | TGTGCCAGCAGTTTTCCGTCTGGGCCTGGCTACACCTTC | CASSFPSGPGYTF
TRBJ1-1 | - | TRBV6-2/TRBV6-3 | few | TGTGCCAGCAGTGACCCCAGACGACAGAACACTGAAGCTTTCTTT | CASSDPRRQNTEAFF
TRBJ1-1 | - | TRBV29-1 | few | TGCAGCGTTGACCAATCAGTTTCTGAAGCTTTCTTT | CSVDQSVSEAFF
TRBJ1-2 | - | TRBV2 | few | TGTGCCAGCAGTGAAGGAGGCAGGGCAAACTATGGCTACACCTTC | CASSEGGRANYGYTF
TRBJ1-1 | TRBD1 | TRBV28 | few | TGTGCCAGCAGTTCCCGGGACAGGGGTACTGGAGCTTTCTTT | CASSSRDRGTGAFF
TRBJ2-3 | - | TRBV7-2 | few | TGTGCCAGCAGCCTCCGGGACTCAAACACAGATACGCAGTATTTT | CASSLRDSNTDTQYF